The 22 T cell receptor beta chains below were found in one sample sequenced in a study of blood T cell repertoires in COVID-19. TCRdb's table, derived via immunoSEQ multiplex PCR, lists solely in-frame clones and lacks some. The data show 140,000 or so clones, roughly 82% seen once. Sequencing was carried out using peripheral blood. These receptors came from a man aged 55-75 years with active or convalescent COVID-19.

Worth noting for this clone: A clone one base away is much larger, so this may be a read error. The same CDR3 can be traced to other DNA sequences in this sample. V is TRBV12-3 or TRBV12-4 and J is TRBJ1-2, with 7 bases fitting TRBD1. The ends lost 6 bases at V and 2 bases at J; junction bases unmatched: 3. The length of the CDR3 is 13 residues. CDR3 in DNA: TGTGCCAGCAGCCCGGACAGGAACTATGGCTACACCTTC. Protein sequence: CASSPDRNYGYTF.

The V and J genes are TRBV20-1 and TRBJ2-5; unclear D gene. V was cut by 5 bases and J by 7 bases, with 11 bases left in between. Germline CDR1 DFQATT, CDR2 SNEGSKA (reference sequence). This CDR3 has 11 residues. In DNA, the CDR3 is TGCAGTGCTCCCTCTGGCCGGACCCAGTACTTC. This translates into CSAPSGRTQYF.

The chain is built from TRBV7-2 and TRBJ1-4, with D unclear. The CDR3 covers 15 residues. Germline CDR1 SGHTA, CDR2 FQGNSA. The germline V and J ends were trimmed by 1 base and 5 bases, with 11 bases remaining between them. CDR3 bases: TGTGCCAGCAGCTTAGTGGCCGGGGTGAATGAAAAACTGTTTTTT. Amino acids: CASSLVAGVNEKLFF.

The chain has TRBV30 and TRBJ1-5, with D tentatively TRBD1 (6 bases). This CDR3 region has 12 residues. Per the germline V gene, CDR1 is GTSNPN and CDR2 is SVGIG (reference sequence). With 5 bases removed from V and 7 bases from J, the gap between germline ends came to 12 bases. CDR3 residues: CAWAQGPQPQHF. DNA for the CDR3: TGTGCCTGGGCTCAGGGGCCGCAGCCCCAGCATTTT.

This chain connects TRBV15 to TRBJ1-2; D may be TRBD1 (6 bases). This CDR3 is built from 15 residues. Germline CDR1 and CDR2: LNHNV and YYDKDF (reference sequence). Trimming removed 3 bases at V and 3 bases at J, with 14 bases between. The CDR3 is CATSSAGGIDYGYTF. CDR3 bases: TGTGCCACCAGCAGTGCGGGGGGCATTGACTATGGCTACACCTTC.

The chain employs TRBV2 and TRBJ1-2, with D unresolved. The CDR3 spans 14 residues. Germline V lookup: CDR1 SNHLY, CDR2 FYNNEI. Trimming shortened V by 5 bases and J by 8 bases, and 18 bases separated the two germline ends. CDR3 nucleotide sequence: TGTGCCAGCAGTCAGGCCTCGCCCATTCGCGGCTACACCTTC. Protein product: CASSQASPIRGYTF.

This clone was recorded once. The chain is built from TRBV5-5 and TRBJ1-1; TRBD1 matches 7 bases. Germline trimming cut 5 bases from V and 1 base from J; bases unmatched to any gene: 5. The CDR3 loop spans 14 amino acids. Germline lookup yields CDR1 SGHKS and CDR2 YYEKEE (reference sequence). The CDR3 nucleotides are TGTGCCAGCAGTCTTGGGACAGCGAACACTGAAGCTTTCTTT. Translated, it gives CASSLGTANTEAFF.

The rearrangement links TRBV28 to TRBJ1-1, with 8 bases matching TRBD1. The germline CDR1 and CDR2 sequences are MDHEN and SYDVKM. V was pared by 5 bases and J by 0 bases, with 8 bases of the junction left unmatched. There are 16 residues in the CDR3. CDR3 sequence reads: CASSTLRQGLNTEAFF. The CDR3 nucleotides read TGTGCCAGCAGTACCTTAAGACAGGGGCTGAACACTGAAGCTTTCTTT.

The genes are TRBV15 and TRBJ1-1; D unclear. The CDR3 is 13 residues long. Per germline, CDR1 LNHNV and CDR2 YYDKDF (reference sequence). Trimming removed 3 bases from V and 5 bases from J, with 10 bases in between. This CDR3 reads CATSSSGGTEAFF. The DNA for the CDR3 is TGTGCCACCAGCAGCTCTGGCGGGACTGAAGCTTTCTTT. The complete variable domain, with remaining parts taken from reference TRBV15 and TRBJ1-1, reads DAMVIQNPRYQVTQFGKPVTLSCSQTLNHNVMYWYQQKSSQAPKLLFHYYDKDFNNEADTPDNFQSRRPNTSFCFLDIRSPGLGDTAMYLCATSSSGGTEAFFGQGTRLTVV.

The chain carries TRBV6-5 and TRBJ1-2; D is possibly TRBD1 (5 bases). Germline assignment: CDR1 MNHEY and CDR2 SVGAGI. The CDR3 sequence is 14 residues long. V lost 6 bases, J lost 2 bases, and 13 bases lay in between. DNA of the CDR3: TGTGCCAGCAGCCCAGACAGAGACAACTATGGCTACACCTTC. This sequence encodes CASSPDRDNYGYTF.

V and J are TRBV18 and TRBJ2-7; TRBD2 agrees at 7 bases. Germline V gives CDR1 KGHSH, CDR2 LQKENI. Trimming cost V 3 bases and J 2 bases; bases outside gene matches: 10. CDR3 size: 16 residues. The CDR3 spells CASSPVGGGYPYEQYV. The CDR3 bases are TGTGCCAGCTCACCGGTCGGGGGAGGGTACCCCTACGAGCAGTACGTC.

Only a few counts were recorded for this clone. This chain uses TRBV7-2 with TRBJ2-1; possibly TRBD2 for D (6 bases). Per the germline V gene, CDR1 is SGHTA and CDR2 is FQGNSA. The CDR3 extends over 17 amino acids. Trimming removed 1 base from V and 1 base from J, with 14 bases in between. This CDR3 is CASSLGFGRGSYNEQFF. CDR3 DNA: TGTGCCAGCAGCTTAGGTTTCGGGCGGGGTTCCTACAATGAGCAGTTCTTC.

The chain employs TRBV19 and TRBJ2-1, with 8 bases that match TRBD2. The CDR3 is 14 amino acids. Germline V gene sequence: CDR1 LNHDA, CDR2 SQIVND (reference sequence). J lost 6 bases, V lost 3 bases, and 4 bases had no gene match. CDR3 nucleotides: TGTGCCAGTAGTATCGGACTAGCAAGCAATGAGCAGTTCTTC. Protein sequence: CASSIGLASNEQFF.

This clone has a single count. The genes are TRBV7-9 and TRBJ2-1; the D gene is possibly TRBD1 (6 bases). The length of the CDR3 is 15 residues. CDR1 and CDR2 from the germline V gene are SEHNR and FQNEAQ (reference sequence). The V end lost 3 bases, the J end lost 1 base, and 10 bases lay between the germline ends. CDR3 in DNA: TGTGCCAGCAGCTTCCGAGGGGGATCCTACAATGAGCAGTTCTTC. Protein: CASSFRGGSYNEQFF.

The V and J genes are TRBV27 and TRBJ1-6; TRBD1 agrees at 7 bases. Looked up from germline, CDR1 is MNHEY and CDR2 is SMNVEV (reference sequence). V trimming: 5 bases; J trimming: 6 bases; junction bases outside the gene matches: 7. There are 15 residues in the CDR3. CDR3 in DNA: TGTGCCAGCAGTCTGGCCCGGGACAGTAATTCACCCCTCCACTTT. This sequence encodes CASSLARDSNSPLHF.

The rearrangement uses TRBV19 and TRBJ1-5; 7 positions agree with TRBD1. With V trimmed by 4 bases and J by 6 bases, 12 bases remained unmatched. CDR1 is LNHDA, CDR2 SQIVND, per germline (reference sequence). The CDR3 runs to 16 residues. The CDR3 loop is CASSTRDRGSLQPQHF. DNA of the CDR3: TGTGCCAGTAGTACCCGGGACAGAGGCTCCCTTCAGCCCCAGCATTTT.

The rearrangement uses TRBV6-5 and TRBJ1-2; weak D call: TRBD1 (5 bases). This CDR3 spans 13 amino acids. CDR1 is MNHEY, CDR2 SVGAGI, per germline. The V end was cut by 6 bases, the J end by 3 bases, with 11 bases between. The CDR3 nucleotides are TGTGCCAGCAGCCGTCGGGGGGACTATGGCTACACCTTC. Protein: CASSRRGDYGYTF.

The chain uses TRBV11-3 and TRBJ1-4; TRBD1 matches at 7 bases. J gave up 3 bases and V 5 bases, and 9 bases lay outside the gene matches. The CDR3 loop spans 16 amino acids. CDR1 and CDR2 (germline): SGHNT, YENEEA. The CDR3 region is CASSPRQGTPNEKLFF. The DNA for the CDR3 is TGTGCCAGCAGCCCCCGACAGGGAACCCCTAATGAAAAACTGTTTTTT.

V and J are TRBV7-2 and TRBJ2-7; 13 bases are shared with TRBD2. The CDR3 spans 16 residues. The V gene's germline CDR1 is SGHTA and CDR2 FQGNSA. The V gene end was trimmed by 4 bases and the J gene end by 2 bases; junction bases not matched to a gene: 5. The CDR3 loop reads CASSSPGTSGTYEQYV. The CDR3 region has the DNA TGTGCCAGCAGCTCACCCGGGACTAGCGGGACCTACGAGCAGTACGTC.

The chain employs TRBV28 and TRBJ1-6, with D maybe TRBD1 (5 bases). With 6 bases removed from V and 7 bases from J, the gap between germline ends came to 10 bases. The CDR3 contains 13 residues. Germline lookup yields CDR1 MDHEN and CDR2 SYDVKM. The DNA of the CDR3 is TGTGCCAGCAGGTGGGGGGAGAATTCACCCCTCCACTTT. Encoded protein: CASRWGENSPLHF.

V usage is TRBV5-4 and J usage is TRBJ1-3, with 10 bases lining up with TRBD1. The CDR3 length is 18 residues. Germline CDR1 is SGHNT and CDR2 is YYREEE (reference sequence). V shed 4 bases and J 0 bases; nucleotides not matched to a gene: 10. The chain's CDR3 is CASSPPPGQGDSGNTIYF. Here the CDR3 DNA reads TGTGCCAGCAGCCCCCCACCAGGACAGGGGGACTCTGGAAACACCATATATTTT.

The chain recombines TRBV27 with TRBJ1-6; TRBD1 matches at 7 bases. Germline CDR1 reads MNHEY; CDR2 reads SMNVEV (reference sequence). With V trimmed by 5 bases and J by 11 bases, 12 bases remained unmatched. This CDR3 has 15 residues. The CDR3 DNA follows: TGTGCCAGCAGTATCAACCGGGACAGTCTAACACCCCTCCACTTT. Amino acid sequence: CASSINRDSLTPLHF.